What follows describes a single T cell receptor beta chain. Antigen specificity is unknown. This sample is drawn from a study of cytomegalovirus exposure and HLA in healthy donors. The germline gives CDR1 MNHEY, CDR2 SVGAGI. The germline V and J ends were trimmed by 0 bases and 2 bases, with 5 bases remaining between them. The CDR3 extends over 13 amino acids. Study-level results: Rarity marked most TCR sequences, yet some public TCRs occurred in many donors. Three CMV-associated chains were confirmed in vitro to be specific for CMV antigens.

Here immunoSEQ multiplex PCR was the method, and the copy in TCRdb shows in-frame clones only, minus some. The table records around 190,000 clones, around nine tenths of them present only once. The TCR originated in a young man in good health and CMV-seropositive. The rearrangement joins TRBV6-5 to TRBJ2-7, with D uncertain. Material for sequencing was PBMCs. The CDR3 reads CASSYSSPYEQYF. The CDR3 coding sequence is TGTGCCAGCAGTTACTCCTCCCCCTACGAGCAGTACTTC.